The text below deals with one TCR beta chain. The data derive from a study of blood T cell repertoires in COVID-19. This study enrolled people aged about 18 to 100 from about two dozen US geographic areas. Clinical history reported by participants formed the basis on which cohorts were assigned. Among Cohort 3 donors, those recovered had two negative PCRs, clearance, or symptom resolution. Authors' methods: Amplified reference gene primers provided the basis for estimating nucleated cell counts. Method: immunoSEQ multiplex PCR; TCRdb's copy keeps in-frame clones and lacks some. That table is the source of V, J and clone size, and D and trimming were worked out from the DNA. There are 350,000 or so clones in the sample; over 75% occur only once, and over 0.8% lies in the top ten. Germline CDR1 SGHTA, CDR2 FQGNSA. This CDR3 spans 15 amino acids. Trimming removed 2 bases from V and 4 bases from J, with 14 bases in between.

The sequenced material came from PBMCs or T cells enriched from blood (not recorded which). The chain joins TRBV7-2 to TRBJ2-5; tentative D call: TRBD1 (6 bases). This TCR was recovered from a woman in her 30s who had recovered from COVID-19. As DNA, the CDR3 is TGTGCCAGCAGCTTAAGAGCAGGGGCCGGAGAGACCCAGTACTTC. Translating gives CASSLRAGAGETQYF.